These 27 T cell receptor beta chains were all obtained from the same sample, sequenced in a study of T cell repertoires in cytomegalovirus infection. Which antigens these TCRs recognize remains unknown. TCRdb independently ran MiXCR on the reads; one entry per CDR3 protein. Among approximately 76,000 distinct CDR3 sequences listed, roughly a quarter were seen once. This specimen consisted of CD8+ T cells from cultured PBMCs, obtained from culture after CMV antigen stimulation. These receptors were collected from a human donor in good health (CMV status not recorded). Some clones in this sample may be carry-over from other donors' samples.

This CDR3 reads CATSAAANVLTF. CDR3 in DNA: TGTGCCACCAGTGCAGCCGCCAACGTCCTGACTTTC. The chain has TRBV24-1 and TRBJ2-6, with D hard to call. With 5 bases removed from V and 7 bases from J, the gap between germline ends came to 5 bases. The CDR3 contains 12 residues. Per the germline V gene, CDR1 is KGHDR and CDR2 is SFDVKD.

The V and J genes are TRBV4-3 and TRBJ2-1; D is undetermined. V gave up 0 bases and J gave up 6 bases, with 12 bases separating them. The CDR3 has 15 amino acids. The germline gives CDR1 LGHNA, CDR2 YSLEER. The CDR3 region is CASSQETRLGNEQFF. DNA of the CDR3: TGCGCCAGCAGCCAAGAGACGAGGCTGGGCAATGAGCAGTTCTTC.

This clonotype was recorded many times. The chain recombines TRBV12-3 or TRBV12-4 with TRBJ2-7; no reliable D call. The CDR3 covers 12 residues. V was cut by 2 bases and J by 4 bases, with 6 bases left in between. The CDR3 nucleotides read TGTGCCAGCAGTTTACCAGCTTACGAGCAGTACTTC. Its translation is CASSLPAYEQYF.

This clonotype came up a few times. This chain connects TRBV19 to TRBJ2-7; maybe TRBD2 (5 bases). Germline-derived CDR1 and CDR2 are LNHDA and SQIVND (reference sequence). The V and J ends lost 10 bases and 3 bases respectively, with 13 bases between them. The CDR3 spans 12 residues. CDR3 sequence reads: CATKGSLYEQYF. The CDR3 DNA reads as TGTGCCACCAAAGGGAGCCTCTACGAGCAGTACTTC.

The chain uses TRBV6-2 or TRBV6-3 and TRBJ1-2; D is unresolved. Trimming took 6 bases from V and 5 from J, leaving 7 bases between them. The CDR3 loop spans 11 amino acids. Germline V gene lookup returns CDR1 MNHEY and CDR2 SVGEGT. The CDR3 bases are TGTGCCAGCAGGGACGGTTATGGCTACACCTTC. Its translation is CASRDGYGYTF.

V and J are TRBV9 and TRBJ2-5; D perhaps matches TRBD2 (5 bases). V lost 2 bases and J 2 bases, leaving 13 bases between the germline ends. The CDR3 sequence is 15 residues long. Germline V gene lookup returns CDR1 SGDLS and CDR2 YYNGEE. The CDR3 DNA reads as TGTGCCAGCAGCGTTAGCGTGAGTCGGCAAGAGACCCAGTACTTC. As protein: CASSVSVSRQETQYF.

This rearrangement joins TRBV9 to TRBJ2-2; TRBD2 matches at 8 bases. CDR3 length: 16 amino acids. CDR1 and CDR2 (germline): SGDLS, YYNGEE. The V segment lost 0 bases and the J segment 5 bases; nucleotides outside the gene matches: 6. The chain's CDR3 is CASSVVHGGATGELFF. The CDR3 bases are TGTGCCAGCAGCGTAGTTCACGGGGGGGCAACCGGGGAGCTGTTTTTT.

This clonotype was found a few times. The chain has TRBV5-1 and TRBJ2-1, with TRBD2 identical over 13 bases. Germline V lookup: CDR1 SGHRS, CDR2 YFSETQ. The J segment lost 6 bases and the V segment lost 4 bases, leaving 7 bases of the junction unmatched. The length of the CDR3 is 16 residues. In DNA, the CDR3 is TGCGCCAGCAGCCTTACCGGGACTAGCGGGATCAATGAGCAGTTCTTC. As protein: CASSLTGTSGINEQFF.

This clonotype was detected ten times or more. The chain employs TRBV27 and TRBJ2-1, with TRBD2 matching over 8 bases. V lost 1 base to trimming and J lost 10 bases; unmatched junction nucleotides: 3. The germline CDR1 and CDR2 sequences are MNHEY and SMNVEV (reference sequence). This CDR3 contains 13 residues. The CDR3 DNA follows: TGTGCCAGCAGTTTATGGGGCGGGAGGGAGCAGTTCTTC. It yields the protein CASSLWGGREQFF.

V usage is TRBV7-9 and J usage is TRBJ2-5; 11 bases map to TRBD2. Germline V CDR1 and CDR2: SEHNR, FQNEAQ (reference sequence). The CDR3 runs 16 residues. V trimming: 0 bases; J trimming: 5 bases; junction bases outside the gene matches: 5. CDR3 sequence reads: CASSLAVLAGEETQYF. The CDR3 bases are TGTGCCAGCAGCTTAGCTGTACTAGCGGGGGAGGAGACCCAGTACTTC. The full variable domain, rest sourced from reference TRBV7-9 and TRBJ2-5, is DTGVSQNPRHKITKRGQNVTFRCDPISEHNRLYWYRQTLGQGPEFLTYFQNEAQLEKSRLLSDRFSAERPKGSFSTLEIQRTEQGDSAMYLCASSLAVLAGEETQYFGPGTRLLVL.

This clonotype was detected ten times or more. The chain recombines TRBV2 with TRBJ2-2; maybe TRBD1 (5 bases). Trimming removed 4 bases from V and 1 base from J, with 19 bases in between. This CDR3 region has 18 residues. Germline assignment: CDR1 SNHLY and CDR2 FYNNEI. DNA for the CDR3: TGTGCCAGCAGTGCGTTGAGGTCAGGCGGACAGAACACCGGGGAGCTGTTTTTT. As protein: CASSALRSGGQNTGELFF.

The genes are TRBV6-2 or TRBV6-3 and TRBJ1-5; tentatively, D is TRBD1 (5 bases). Germline V gene data show CDR1 as MNHEY and CDR2 as SVGEGT. The germline V and J ends were trimmed by 3 bases and 7 bases, with 10 bases remaining between them. The CDR3 sequence is 13 residues long. The CDR3 spells CASSYSGAQPQHF. DNA for the CDR3: TGTGCCAGCAGTTATTCCGGGGCCCAGCCCCAGCATTTT.

This clonotype was observed many times. This chain uses TRBV7-9 with TRBJ1-4; 11 nucleotides match TRBD1. Per the germline V gene, CDR1 is SEHNR and CDR2 is FQNEAQ (reference sequence). The length of the CDR3 is 17 residues. V was clipped by 0 bases and J by 4 bases; unmatched bases: 4. The CDR3 reads CASSLAGQGARNEKLFF. CDR3 nucleotide sequence: TGTGCCAGCAGCTTAGCCGGACAGGGGGCTCGTAATGAAAAACTGTTTTTT.

This clonotype was seen many times. The rearrangement uses TRBV12-3 or TRBV12-4 and TRBJ1-2; TRBD1 is a possible D gene (6 bases). CDR3 size: 13 residues. V shed 6 bases and J shed 5 bases, with 13 bases lying between them. The CDR3 spells CASSPRTDYGYTF. CDR3 nucleotide sequence: TGTGCCAGCAGCCCACGGACAGATTATGGCTACACCTTC.

Only one count was recorded for this clonotype. The chain carries TRBV27 and TRBJ2-1, with D uncertain. The CDR3 has 14 residues. Germline assignment: CDR1 MNHEY and CDR2 SMNVEV (reference sequence). Trimming pared 5 bases from V and 8 bases from J, leaving 16 bases between. CDR3 nucleotides: TGTGCCAGCAGTGCCGTTACAAGACGGGATGAGCAGTTCTTC. Translated, it gives CASSAVTRRDEQFF.

This clonotype has at least ten counts. This chain uses TRBV5-1 with TRBJ1-1, with 9 bases lining up with TRBD1. The CDR3 is 14 amino acids. The germline gives CDR1 SGHRS, CDR2 YFSETQ. V lost 1 base, J lost 8 bases, and 6 bases stayed unmatched. The CDR3 DNA is TGCGCCAGCAGCTTGACAGGGGGCGCAGGGGAAGCTTTCTTT. The encoded protein is CASSLTGGAGEAFF.

The J gene is TRBJ2-3, the V gene TRBV6-5, with TRBD1 as a possible D gene (7 bases). Looked up from germline, CDR1 is MNHEY and CDR2 is SVGAGI. V shed 5 bases and J shed 6 bases, with 15 bases lying between them. The CDR3 loop spans 14 amino acids. The CDR3 reads CASSPWSGGDTQYF. The CDR3 coding sequence is TGTGCCAGCAGTCCTTGGTCAGGGGGGGATACGCAGTATTTT.

This clonotype was detected many times. The rearrangement uses TRBV7-2 and TRBJ2-1, with D possibly being TRBD1 or TRBD2 (6 bases each). The CDR3 is made up of 14 amino acids. CDR1 is SGHTA and CDR2 is FQGNSA in the germline V gene. Between the trimmed V and J ends, which lost 5 bases and 3 bases, there was a span of 11 bases. The CDR3 loop reads CASSRGGGYNEQFF. The DNA for the CDR3 is TGTGCCAGCAGCCGAGGGGGAGGCTACAATGAGCAGTTCTTC.

The sample holds many counts of this clonotype. V and J are TRBV7-6 and TRBJ1-5; 9 bases are shared with TRBD1. The CDR3 is made up of 14 amino acids. V lost 4 bases and J lost 4; bases outside the gene matches: 2. The germline V gene encodes CDR1 SGHVS and CDR2 FNYEAQ. The CDR3 bases are TGTGCCAGCAGCTCCGGGACAGGGAATCAGCCCCAGCATTTT. Translating gives CASSSGTGNQPQHF.

Many counts were recorded for this clonotype. The J gene is TRBJ2-5, the V gene TRBV27; D is undetermined. Germline-derived CDR1 and CDR2 are MNHEY and SMNVEV (reference sequence). V was cut by 1 base and J by 5 bases, with 8 bases left in between. This CDR3 comprises 13 residues. Written as DNA, the CDR3 is TGTGCCAGCAGTTTATTCGGTGCGGAGACCCAGTACTTC. Protein product: CASSLFGAETQYF.

The V gene is TRBV29-1, the J gene TRBJ2-1, with 7 nucleotides matching TRBD2. Looked up from germline, CDR1 is SQVTM and CDR2 is ANQGSEA. The CDR3 totals 14 residues. Trimming removed 4 bases from V and 9 bases from J; junction bases left unmatched: 12. CDR3 sequence reads: CSVAQEAGVAEQFF. In DNA, the CDR3 is TGCAGCGTTGCCCAAGAGGCGGGAGTGGCTGAGCAGTTCTTC.

J is TRBJ2-6 and V is TRBV27, with D unresolved. CDR1 MNHEY and CDR2 SMNVEV come from the germline V gene (reference sequence). The CDR3 is made up of 14 amino acids. V lost 4 bases and J 0 bases, leaving 4 bases between the germline ends. CDR3 coding DNA: TGTGCCAGCAGTTCTAACTCTGGGGCCAACGTCCTGACTTTC. Its protein product is CASSSNSGANVLTF.

This clonotype was found a few times. The gene calls are TRBV6-1 and TRBJ1-1, with D perhaps matching TRBD1 (6 bases). This CDR3 region has 15 residues. The germline V and J ends were trimmed by 3 bases and 1 base, with 12 bases remaining between them. Per the germline V gene, CDR1 is MNHNS and CDR2 is SASEGT. The CDR3 DNA reads TGTGCCAGCAGTGACTATCTACAGGGGAACACTGAAGCTTTCTTT. Translated: CASSDYLQGNTEAFF.

The rearrangement uses TRBV2 and TRBJ2-1; TRBD2 aligns across 9 bases. The CDR3 has 19 residues. Per germline, CDR1 SNHLY and CDR2 FYNNEI. After removal of 6 bases from V and 7 bases from J, the junction contained 22 bases not matched to a gene. The CDR3 coding sequence is TGTGCCAGCAGCCCACCCAAGATTAACACGAGCGGGGGGAAAAATGAGCAGTTCTTC. It codes for CASSPPKINTSGGKNEQFF.

The J gene is TRBJ1-5, the V gene TRBV12-3 or TRBV12-4; D gene uncertain. This CDR3 is built from 12 residues. Trimming pared 8 bases from V and 3 bases from J, leaving 8 bases between. The chain's CDR3 is CASAYDNQPQHF. CDR3 coding DNA: TGTGCCAGCGCTTACGACAATCAGCCCCAGCATTTT.

The V gene is TRBV24-1, the J gene TRBJ2-7; D is possibly TRBD1 (5 bases). V lost 0 bases and J 0 bases, leaving 11 bases between the germline ends. CDR3 length equals 16 residues. Looked up from germline, CDR1 is KGHDR and CDR2 is SFDVKD. The chain's CDR3 is CATSDLQDTASYEQYF. The CDR3 coding sequence is TGTGCCACCAGTGATTTGCAGGACACGGCCTCCTACGAGCAGTACTTC.

This clonotype has a count of ten or more. This rearrangement joins TRBV12-3 or TRBV12-4 to TRBJ2-4; D is uncertain. The CDR3 consists of 12 residues. Trimming cost V 6 bases and J 6 bases, with 9 bases left between them. CDR3 bases: TGTGCCAGCAGGAGCGAAGGAAACATTCAGTACTTC. It translates to CASRSEGNIQYF.